This T cell receptor beta chain was captured in a study of shared clonotypes between healthy human individuals. On the study more broadly: Plates per donor: three CD4 naive, three CD4 memory, two CD8 naive, one CD8 memory.

The V gene lost 1 base and the J gene lost 1 base, with 11 bases spanning the gap. CDR3 length: 16 amino acids. CDR1 LGHNA and CDR2 YNFKEQ come from the germline V gene. Naive CD8 isolation took CD45RO-negative cells positively selected for CCR7 and excluded terminally differentiated effector memory CD45RA+ cells. The method was immunoSEQ multiplex PCR; TCRdb's version includes in-frame clones alone and lacks a portion of them. This table has 550,000 to 650,000 clones, 95% to 97% appearing once. Sequenced: naive CD8+ T cells sorted from blood. The chain links TRBV4-2 to TRBJ2-1; TRBD2 might be the D (5 bases). The receptor comes from a woman aged 25 to 39 in good health. The CDR3 bases are TGTGCCAGCAGCCAAGGTCCACTAGTTTCCTACAATGAGCAGTTCTTC. This translates into CASSQGPLVSYNEQFF.